The 27 T cell receptor beta chains below were found in one sample sequenced in a study of regulatory T cells in long-lasting Graves disease. Arm-PCR of CDR3 regions and iRepertoire HTBI primers were used to build TCR beta libraries. TCRdb analysed the multiplex PCR reads with MiXCR anew, one entry per CDR3 protein. The sample includes approximately 360,000 distinct CDR3 sequences, approximately 12% of them seen just once. Time point denoted: newly diagnosed GD, antithyroid drugs for less than 3 months. From PBMCs, RNA was extracted and then used to make the TCR library. The same specimen was also included in a second study, on T cells in Graves' hyperthyroidism and ophthalmopathy.

The sequences come from peripheral blood mononuclear cells (PBMCs), collected at new diagnosis, from a patient treated with antithyroid drugs. All receptors derive from a woman aged 18-29 years with Graves disease.

This clonotype was picked up many times. The chain couples TRBV2 to TRBJ1-2; maybe TRBD1 (5 bases). The CDR3 has 16 amino acids. Looked up from germline, CDR1 is SNHLY and CDR2 is FYNNEI. The V gene lost 6 bases and the J gene lost 5 bases, with 22 bases spanning the gap. CDR3 sequence reads: CASSPIRGGNGYGYTF. The CDR3 DNA is TGTGCCAGCAGCCCCATTAGGGGTGGTAACGGGTATGGCTACACCTTC.

The gene calls are TRBV5-1 and TRBJ2-1, with 12 bases matching TRBD1. Germline assignment: CDR1 SGHRS and CDR2 YFSETQ. Trimming took 4 bases from V and 7 from J; bases not matched to a gene: 12. This CDR3 contains 17 residues. CDR3 region: CASSPGGTGGAWNEQFF. In DNA, the CDR3 is TGCGCCAGCAGCCCTGGGGGGACAGGGGGCGCATGGAATGAGCAGTTCTTC.

There are a few counts of this clonotype. The chain uses TRBV7-2 and TRBJ2-7; TRBD2 matches at 11 bases. Per the germline V gene, CDR1 is SGHTA and CDR2 is FQGNSA. V shed 3 bases, J shed 0 bases, and the junction held 7 bases outside the gene matches. The CDR3 loop spans 17 amino acids. The CDR3 DNA reads as TGTGCCAGCAGCTTCAGGACTAGCGGGTATAGCTCCTACGAGCAGTACTTC. It is translated as CASSFRTSGYSSYEQYF.

A word on this clonotype: A much larger clone differs by one base, so this may be a read error. The rearrangement joins TRBV6-2 or TRBV6-3 to TRBJ2-2; perhaps TRBD2 as D (5 bases). The CDR3 is made up of 13 amino acids. The V gene's germline CDR1 is MNHEY and CDR2 SVGEGT. The CDR3 DNA reads TGTGCCAGCAGTCCTCTAGAGACCGGGGAGCCGTTTTTT. It yields the protein CASSPLETGEPFF.

The table lists this clonotype with many counts. The genes are TRBV28 and TRBJ1-3; no definite D call. The CDR3 is made up of 18 amino acids. V was cut by 1 base and J by 5 bases, with 21 bases left in between. In germline, CDR1 is MDHEN, CDR2 SYDVKM. As DNA, the CDR3 is TGTGCCAGCAGTTTATATCCGACGGGAATTCGGGGTCGAAACACCATATATTTT. Translating gives CASSLYPTGIRGRNTIYF.

This clonotype came up a few times. This may come from a read error, since a much larger clone is one base off. The chain recombines TRBV20-1 with TRBJ2-5; tentatively, D is TRBD2 (6 bases). Germline CDR1 is DFQATT and CDR2 is SNEGSKA (reference sequence). The CDR3 length is 14 residues. Trimming shortened V by 3 bases and J by 4 bases, and 15 bases separated the two germline ends. The CDR3 region has the DNA TGCAGTGCTAGGTTAGGACTACCGAGAGAGACCCAGTACTTC. Its translation is CSARLGLPRETQYF.

The chain employs TRBV12-3 or TRBV12-4 and TRBJ1-1; TRBD1 agrees at 7 bases. Trimming at V came to 8 bases and at J to 5 bases, leaving 8 bases not matched to a gene. The CDR3 sequence is 13 residues long. The CDR3 nucleotides are TGTGCCAGCGAAGGGGGCGGCGGGACTGAAGCTTTCTTT. Protein sequence: CASEGGGGTEAFF.

This clonotype was seen ten or more times. The chain couples TRBV28 to TRBJ2-3, with D tentatively TRBD1 (5 bases). V was clipped by 6 bases and J by 0 bases, with 10 bases between them. CDR1 and CDR2 from the germline V gene are MDHEN and SYDVKM. CDR3 size: 14 residues. CDR3 coding DNA: TGTGCCAGCAGGCTAGGGGTCAGCACAGATACGCAGTATTTT. This translates into CASRLGVSTDTQYF.

This clonotype was found many times. The gene calls are TRBV7-2 and TRBJ2-2; D is uncertain. V gave up 7 bases and J gave up 2 bases, with 14 bases separating them. CDR3 length equals 15 residues. Per the germline V gene, CDR1 is SGHTA and CDR2 is FQGNSA. CDR3 region: CASTLGYLNTGELFF. The CDR3 DNA follows: TGTGCCAGCACCCTCGGCTACCTAAACACCGGGGAGCTGTTTTTT.

This clonotype was seen ten or more times. The rearrangement links TRBV5-1 to TRBJ2-5, with TRBD1 matching over 9 bases. The germline V gene has CDR1 SGHRS and CDR2 YFSETQ. This CDR3 spans 13 amino acids. Trimming removed 7 bases from V and 5 bases from J; junction bases left unmatched: 6. The CDR3 sequence is CASYRGREETQYF. CDR3 nucleotide sequence: TGCGCCAGCTACAGGGGGCGCGAGGAGACCCAGTACTTC.

The genes are TRBV10-2 and TRBJ2-5; unclear D gene. This CDR3 region has 14 residues. In germline, CDR1 is WSHSY, CDR2 SAAADI. Trimming left V 6 bases short and J 2 bases short, with 13 bases between. The CDR3 here is CASSDPLGQETQYF. The CDR3 DNA is TGCGCCAGCAGCGACCCACTGGGGCAAGAGACCCAGTACTTC.

This clonotype has only a few counts. V and J are TRBV15 and TRBJ2-1, with D perhaps given as TRBD1 or TRBD2 (5 bases each). The germline gives CDR1 LNHNV, CDR2 YYDKDF (reference sequence). This CDR3 is built from 16 residues. The V end was cut by 6 bases, the J end by 4 bases, with 19 bases between. The CDR3 region has the DNA TGTGCCACCAGTACCCGTCCCAGCGAGGGGTACAATGAGCAGTTCTTC. Its translation is CATSTRPSEGYNEQFF.

This clonotype was counted between two and nine times. This sequence joins TRBV29-1 and TRBJ1-1, with D unclear. The V gene's germline CDR1 is SQVTM and CDR2 ANQGSEA. The germline V and J ends were trimmed by 5 bases and 8 bases, with 3 bases remaining between them. The CDR3 sequence is 8 residues long. CDR3 sequence (DNA): TGCAGCGTTCGGGAAGCTTTCTTT. Residues: CSVREAFF. The whole variable domain, filled in from reference TRBV29-1 and TRBJ1-1, reads SAVISQKPSRDICQRGTSLTIQCQVDSQVTMMFWYRQQPGQSLTLIATANQGSEATYESGFVIDKFPISRPNLTFSTLTVSNMSPEDSSIYLCSVREAFFGQGTRLTVV.

A few counts support this clonotype. This chain connects TRBV20-1 to TRBJ2-2; 9 bases are a match to TRBD1. The J segment lost 0 bases and the V segment lost 5 bases, leaving 7 bases of the junction unmatched. Germline CDR1 reads DFQATT; CDR2 reads SNEGSKA (reference sequence). This CDR3 spans 16 amino acids. Here the CDR3 DNA reads TGCAGTGCTTTTGGACAGGGGACCGCGAACACCGGGGAGCTGTTTTTT. Translated: CSAFGQGTANTGELFF.

Regarding this clonotype: A read error may be the cause here, since a much bigger clone is one base away. The chain couples TRBV7-9 to TRBJ2-5; 11 positions agree with TRBD2. V lost 5 bases to trimming and J lost 1 base; unmatched junction nucleotides: 6. CDR1 is SEHNR, CDR2 FQNEAQ, per germline (reference sequence). This CDR3 is built from 16 residues. CDR3 coding DNA: TGTGCCAGCAGCCCGGGGACTAGCGGTCTCCAAGAGACCCAGTACTTC. Its translation is CASSPGTSGLQETQYF.

The genes are TRBV7-9 and TRBJ2-7, with TRBD2 identical over 8 bases. The CDR3 spans 15 residues. Unmatched junction bases numbered 10, after V lost 4 bases and J lost 5 bases. Germline V gene lookup returns CDR1 SEHNR and CDR2 FQNEAQ (reference sequence). The CDR3 DNA is TGTGCCAGCAGCTCCAAGCGGGAGACGTTCCACGAGCAGTACTTC. Translation gives CASSSKRETFHEQYF.

This clonotype was counted ten times or more. The V gene is TRBV7-3, the J gene TRBJ2-5; 7 bases map to TRBD2. The CDR3 has 15 amino acids. Trimming took 3 bases from V and 4 from J; bases not matched to a gene: 8. Germline-derived CDR1 and CDR2 are SGHTA and FQGTGA. CDR3 bases: TGTGCCAGCAGCTTCAGCGGGACCGCGGGAGAGACCCAGTACTTC. This encodes CASSFSGTAGETQYF.

The chain is built from TRBV6-5 and TRBJ2-7; 8 bases agree with TRBD1. The CDR3 spans 13 residues. Trimming cost V 2 bases and J 3 bases; bases outside gene matches: 0. Germline values: CDR1 MNHEY, CDR2 SVGAGI. The CDR3 is CASSYDRGYEQYV. In nucleotides, the CDR3 is TGTGCCAGCAGTTACGACAGGGGCTACGAGCAGTACGTC.

This clonotype appeared a few times. The V call is TRBV19, the J call TRBJ1-2; maybe TRBD1 (6 bases). The CDR3 is 16 residues long. Trimming took off 3 bases at V and 0 bases at J, with 14 bases between the two ends. Germline CDR1 is LNHDA and CDR2 is SQIVND (reference sequence). The CDR3, as DNA: TGTGCCAGTAGTATCCGAGACAGGACCACTAACTATGGCTACACCTTC. Translation: CASSIRDRTTNYGYTF.

This clonotype was seen repeatedly, ten times or more. The genes are TRBV6-2 or TRBV6-3 and TRBJ2-1, with D unresolved. Trimming pared 1 base from V and 6 bases from J, leaving 16 bases between. This CDR3 comprises 16 residues. Germline V gene data show CDR1 as MNHEY and CDR2 as SVGEGT. The CDR3: CASSYFWRAGLNEQFF. DNA for the CDR3: TGTGCCAGCAGTTACTTTTGGCGAGCTGGCCTCAATGAGCAGTTCTTC.

There are many counts of this clonotype. This chain connects TRBV30 to TRBJ1-1; TRBD1 is a possible D gene (5 bases). Germline-derived CDR1 and CDR2 are GTSNPN and SVGIG (reference sequence). The CDR3 is 11 amino acids. Trimming removed 4 bases at V and 7 bases at J, with 10 bases between. CDR3 sequence (DNA): TGTGCCTGGAACCGGGACCGTGAAGCTTTCTTT. Translating it yields CAWNRDREAFF.

This clonotype was detected only a few times. This rearrangement joins TRBV28 to TRBJ2-5; no definite D call. This CDR3 has 14 amino acids. The germline V gene has CDR1 MDHEN and CDR2 SYDVKM. V was pared by 3 bases and J by 1 base, with 9 bases between. The DNA for the CDR3 is TGTGCCAGCAGTTTCCTGACCCCCCAAGAGACCCAGTACTTC. It codes for CASSFLTPQETQYF.

This clonotype was picked up a small number of times. This chain joins TRBV24-1 and TRBJ2-7; 8 positions match TRBD2. V lost 9 bases to trimming and J lost 3 bases; unmatched junction nucleotides: 9. Germline CDR1 reads KGHDR; CDR2 reads SFDVKD. The CDR3 runs to 14 residues. In DNA form, the CDR3 reads TGTGCCACCCTGGTCGGGCGGGAGGTCTACGAGCAGTACTTC. This translates into CATLVGREVYEQYF.

This clonotype has at least ten counts. The chain links TRBV6-2 or TRBV6-3 to TRBJ2-1, with TRBD2 matching over 13 bases. Trimming at V came to 7 bases and at J to 0 bases, leaving 6 bases not matched to a gene. The CDR3 runs 17 residues. CDR1 is MNHEY and CDR2 is SVGEGT in the germline V gene. This CDR3 reads CASNGLAGESSYNEQFF. CDR3 nucleotides: TGTGCCAGCAACGGACTAGCGGGAGAATCCTCCTACAATGAGCAGTTCTTC.

In its sample, this clonotype was seen many times. The CDR3 DNA sequence: TGTGCCATCAGTGTAATGTCCGGGACAGGGAAAGAGACCCAGTACTTC. Protein product: CAISVMSGTGKETQYF. The rearrangement uses TRBV10-3 and TRBJ2-5, with 9 bases that match TRBD1. Germline V gene data show CDR1 as ENHRY and CDR2 as SYGVKD. Trimming cost V 4 bases and J 3 bases; bases outside gene matches: 9. This CDR3 has 16 residues.

This clonotype was seen many times. V and J are TRBV30 and TRBJ2-7; the match to TRBD2 covers 12 bases. V was pared by 2 bases and J by 2 bases, with 13 bases of the junction left unmatched. Germline CDR1 is GTSNPN and CDR2 is SVGIG (reference sequence). The CDR3 consists of 18 residues. CDR3 nucleotides: TGTGCCTGGAGTCCAAGGTGGAGGACTAGCGGGACCCCCTACGAGCAGTACTTC. This gives the protein CAWSPRWRTSGTPYEQYF.

This clonotype was observed at least ten times. The rearrangement uses TRBV12-3 or TRBV12-4 and TRBJ2-1; TRBD1 matches at 7 bases. With 4 bases clipped from V and 2 bases from J, the junction kept 11 bases outside the gene matches. The CDR3 has 17 amino acids. CDR3 in DNA: TGTGCCAGCAGTTCTGGGACAGCTAAGACAACCTACAATGAGCAGTTCTTC. Its protein product is CASSSGTAKTTYNEQFF.